This TCR beta chain is drawn from a study of T cell repertoires in cytomegalovirus infection (dated by TCRdb to between 2017 and 2020). Broadly, across the study: The peptide stimulations were aimed at well-studied HLA-B-restricted epitopes as well as recently identified HLA-C-restricted CMV epitopes, whose presentation resists viral immunomodulation. Donor HLA type was relevant to the analysis, as public TCR beta signatures indicated carriage of CMV infection together with the matching HLA type. General findings and caveats noted by the study authors: The ex vivo response was dominated by HLA-C-restricted CMV-specific TCR beta clonotypes, which also provided the single most frequent clonotype in two of eight donors. In both this cohort and an independent cohort of more than 350 donors, the cumulative frequency of public TCR beta family members distinguished carriers of CMV infection plus the relevant HLA type.

The label giving this sample's treatment or condition can be read as: in vitro stimulation with specific CMV peptide epitopes to enrich CMV-specific T cells. This clonotype has a count of ten or more. The clone's antigen remains unknown. Nothing much larger sits one base from this clone, and base qualities are not available. Reads for this sample came from an Illumina HiSeq 1500. TCRdb reworked the public reads: Q25 trimming with fastp, MiXCR clone assembly, productive beta chains retained. Rows matching on CDR3 protein sequence are summarized as one entry with the most common DNA and genes. The sample table contains 450,000 to 650,000 distinct CDR3 sequences; only one count was recorded for roughly 43% of them. The ten largest clones represent over 45% of the sample. The receptor was isolated from a human donor in good health (CMV status not recorded). Some clones in this sample may be carry-over from other donors' samples. Sequences were derived from cultured PBMCs, sampled from culture after CMV antigen stimulation.

The CDR3 reads CATSARRTGGLSYTF. The nucleotide sequence is TGTGCCACCAGCGCCCGACGGACAGGGGGGTTGAGCTACACCTTC. The V and J genes are TRBV15 and TRBJ1-2, with 10 bases matching TRBD1. The germline V gene (reference sequence) supplies CDR1 LNHNV and CDR2 YYDKDF. Germline trimming: 5 bases from V, 9 bases from J; junction bases outside gene matches: 12. The CDR3 measures 15 amino acids from cysteine to phenylalanine. The kept DNA is CDR3 alone, 45 bases in frame from the first base.